The 14 T cell receptor beta chains given below trace back to one sample, sequenced in a study of shared clonotypes between healthy human individuals. The method was immunoSEQ multiplex PCR; TCRdb's version includes in-frame clones alone and lacks a portion of them. The sample lists over 400,000 clones, roughly 80% seen once, with roughly 12% in the top ten. Material for sequencing was PBMCs. These receptors all come from a woman aged 40 to 55 in good health. Some clones in this sample may be carry-over from other donors' samples.

A remark on this clone: A clone one base away is much larger, so this may be a read error. The chain recombines TRBV5-1 with TRBJ2-5, with 8 positions matching TRBD1. In germline, CDR1 is SGHRS, CDR2 YFSETQ. The CDR3 spans 17 residues. The CDR3 nucleotides read TGCGCCAGCAGCTTAATCCAGCAGGGGGCCCTGGGAGAGACCCGGTACTTC. Protein: CASSLIQQGALGETRYF.

This clone was observed once. The chain has TRBV7-2 and TRBJ1-4, with D possibly matching TRBD1 (5 bases). Germline V gene data show CDR1 as SGHTA and CDR2 as FQGNSA. Trimming left V 5 bases short and J 3 bases short, with 16 bases between. The CDR3 contains 16 residues. The CDR3 DNA follows: TGTGCCAGCAGCCCTTCGGGGGGGGTCTCTAATGAAAAACTGTTTTTT. The encoded protein is CASSPSGGVSNEKLFF.

This clone is a singleton in its sample. V and J are TRBV2 and TRBJ1-2, with D possibly being TRBD1 (6 bases). Deletions cut 4 bases from V and 4 bases from J, with 16 bases between. This CDR3 spans 15 amino acids. Germline assignment: CDR1 SNHLY and CDR2 FYNNEI. The CDR3 DNA reads TGTGCCAGCAGTGTGAGCCAGGGGATTGTCTATGGCTACACCTTC. Its translation is CASSVSQGIVYGYTF.

This clone was found once. In nucleotides, the CDR3 is TGTGCCAGCTCCCCCCTAGCGGCCGGGGAGCTGTTTTTT. Translating gives CASSPLAAGELFF. The chain is built from TRBV18 and TRBJ2-2; 7 nucleotides agree with TRBD2. Germline CDR1 and CDR2: KGHSH and LQKENI. The V gene end was trimmed by 6 bases and the J gene end by 6 bases; junction bases not matched to a gene: 4. The CDR3 contains 13 residues.

The chain has TRBV11-2 and TRBJ1-3; weak D call: TRBD1 (5 bases). Germline V CDR1 and CDR2: SGHAT, FQNNGV. Trimming cost V 3 bases and J 0 bases, with 15 bases left between them. The CDR3 contains 17 residues. CDR3 residues: CASSFTSGGGSGNTIYF. DNA of the CDR3: TGTGCCAGCAGCTTCACCTCGGGGGGTGGCTCTGGAAACACCATATATTTT.

The count of this clone is one. This chain uses TRBV5-1 with TRBJ2-1, with D possibly called TRBD1 or TRBD2 (6 bases each). Trimming left V 4 bases short and J 3 bases short, with 17 bases between. The CDR3 extends over 16 amino acids. Germline V lookup: CDR1 SGHRS, CDR2 YFSETQ. CDR3 residues: CASSPGVGTHYNEQFF. The DNA for the CDR3 is TGCGCCAGCAGCCCGGGGGTGGGGACACACTACAATGAGCAGTTCTTC. The complete variable domain, with remaining parts taken from reference TRBV5-1 and TRBJ2-1, reads KAGVTQTPRYLIKTRGQQVTLSCSPISGHRSVSWYQQTPGQGLQFLFEYFSETQRNKGNFPGRFSGRQFSNSRSEMNVSTLELGDSALYLCASSPGVGTHYNEQFFGPGTRLTVL.

The J gene is TRBJ2-2, the V gene TRBV11-2; D may match TRBD1 or TRBD2 (6 bases each). From germline, CDR1 is SGHAT and CDR2 FQNNGV. There are 14 residues in the CDR3. Trimming stripped 7 bases from V and 5 bases from J, with 14 bases between. This chain's CDR3 is CASNPLGGTGELFF. The CDR3 DNA sequence: TGTGCCAGCAACCCATTAGGGGGGACCGGGGAGCTGTTTTTT.

Points on this clone: With only one base between it and a far larger clone, this is likely a read error. The V gene is TRBV11-2, the J gene TRBJ1-4; D unresolved. The CDR3 is made up of 17 amino acids. Per germline, CDR1 SGHAT and CDR2 FQNNGV. CDR3 DNA sequence: TGTGCCAGCAGCTTAGCCTACGGGTCTGGGTTTGGGGAAAGACTGTTTTTT. Amino acids: CASSLAYGSGFGERLFF.

A note on this clone: A much larger clone lies one base from this, so it may be a read error. The genes are TRBV4-1 and TRBJ2-1, with unresolved D. Germline CDR1 and CDR2: MGHRA and YSYEKL. Trimming stripped 1 base from V and 7 bases from J, with 11 bases between. This CDR3 spans 14 amino acids. The CDR3 coding sequence is TGCGCCAGCAGCCAAGCTCAGTGTAAGAATGAGCAGTTCTTC. Its protein product is CASSQAQCKNEQFF.

A note on this clone: Relative to the germline gene, one junction end is altered; a read error may explain this. The genes are TRBV6-5 and TRBJ2-7; tentatively, D is TRBD2 (5 bases). This CDR3 spans 16 amino acids. Germline V gene sequence: CDR1 MNHEY, CDR2 SVGAGI. The CDR3 coding sequence is TGTGCCAGCATTTACTTGGGAGTAGGGAGCAGAGACGAGCAGTACTTC. This translates into CASIYLGVGSRDEQYF.

V gene TRBV7-2 combines with J gene TRBJ1-1, with D unresolved. The CDR3 extends over 13 amino acids. From germline, CDR1 is SGHTA and CDR2 FQGNSA. The V end was cut by 5 bases, the J end by 1 base, with 8 bases between. The CDR3 DNA is TGTGCCAGCAGCATAACCGGGAACACTGAAGCTTTCTTT. Translation: CASSITGNTEAFF.

This chain connects TRBV10-3 to TRBJ2-3; maybe TRBD2 (6 bases). Germline assignment: CDR1 ENHRY and CDR2 SYGVKD. The CDR3 is made up of 17 amino acids. V lost 0 bases and J lost 8, with 21 bases in between. The CDR3 DNA sequence: TGTGCCATCAGTGAGTCGGAGAGCGGGTGGGCCCAAGGTACGCAGTATTTT. As protein: CAISESESGWAQGTQYF.

Written as DNA, the CDR3 is TGTGCCAGCAGTAAAGGGCCGCCGAACACCGGGGAGCTGTTTTTT. It is translated as CASSKGPPNTGELFF. The chain joins TRBV2 to TRBJ2-2; D remains ambiguous. The CDR3 is 15 amino acids. V was cut by 5 bases and J by 0 bases, with 10 bases left in between. Germline V gene lookup returns CDR1 SNHLY and CDR2 FYNNEI.

The rearrangement joins TRBV9 to TRBJ2-5; no reliable D call. CDR1 SGDLS and CDR2 YYNGEE come from the germline V gene. This CDR3 has 13 amino acids. Trimming shortened V by 0 bases and J by 7 bases, and 10 bases separated the two germline ends. CDR3 amino acids: CASSVGAEGTQYF. The DNA of the CDR3 is TGTGCCAGCAGCGTAGGGGCAGAAGGGACCCAGTACTTC. Filled out from reference TRBV9 and TRBJ2-5, the complete variable domain reads DSGVTQTPKHLITATGQRVTLRCSPRSGDLSVYWYQQSLDQGLQFLIQYYNGEERAKGNILERFSAQQFPDLHSELNLSSLELGDSALYFCASSVGAEGTQYFGPGTRLLVL.